This TCR beta chain originates from a study of CD8 T cells in ankylosing spondylitis (dated by TCRdb to the late 2010s). Looking at the study overall: The study profiled T cell receptor beta repertoires in healthy donors and ankylosing spondylitis patients to find disease-linked TCR variants. The whole study cohort included about a hundred healthy donors and about two dozen ankylosing spondylitis patients. Peripheral blood samples were taken, and synovial fluid was additionally collected from ankylosing spondylitis patients.

The sequencing machine was an Illumina HiSeq 2500. Quantitative 5'-RACE with molecular barcodes was the method used to prepare the TCR beta libraries. The published analysis was carried out like this. Disease-linked TCR variants were identified with a new computational method built on a probabilistic model of VDJ rearrangement. Using fastp at Q25 and MiXCR, TCRdb reprocessed the public reads and kept productive beta chains. For every CDR3 protein sequence, its rows merge into one entry that carries the most common genes and DNA. The V and J calls here are based on TCRdb, not the publication. The sample includes 220,000 or so distinct CDR3 sequences, with roughly a tenth observed a single time. 21% of the sample goes to the ten largest clones. This clonotype was recorded at least ten times. The antigen it binds to is not known. Base quality data are lacking; no much larger clone is found one base away.

The investigation overall reported the following: Some motif variants had previously been reported in the synovial fluid and blood of reactive arthritis patients, which suggests shared mechanisms of disease initiation. The disease-linked clones were reported to be significantly enriched in matched synovial fluid samples from ankylosing spondylitis patients. Blood from ankylosing spondylitis patients appeared to be characterized by a TCR beta motif composed of under 10 highly homologous amino acid variants. A CD8+ phenotype was shown by the disease-linked clones, which were found at relatively low frequencies in peripheral blood.

This receptor was obtained from a male donor with ankylosing spondylitis or in good health (not recorded which). Sequencing input: blood, either unsorted or a sorted T cell fraction (not recorded which).

The CDR3 loop reads CASSLVLNLREQYF. The DNA reads as follows: TGTGCCAGCAGCTTAGTCTTAAACCTCCGGGAGCAGTACTTC. This chain joins TRBV7-2 to TRBJ2-7; no confident D gene assignment can be made. V lost 1 base and J lost 7 bases; the stretch between them is 14 bases long. CDR1 SGHTA and CDR2 FQGNSA are derived from the germline V gene. CDR3 length: 14 amino acids, cysteine to phenylalanine. Kept here is only the CDR3 DNA, which spans 42 bases and is read in frame from base 1.